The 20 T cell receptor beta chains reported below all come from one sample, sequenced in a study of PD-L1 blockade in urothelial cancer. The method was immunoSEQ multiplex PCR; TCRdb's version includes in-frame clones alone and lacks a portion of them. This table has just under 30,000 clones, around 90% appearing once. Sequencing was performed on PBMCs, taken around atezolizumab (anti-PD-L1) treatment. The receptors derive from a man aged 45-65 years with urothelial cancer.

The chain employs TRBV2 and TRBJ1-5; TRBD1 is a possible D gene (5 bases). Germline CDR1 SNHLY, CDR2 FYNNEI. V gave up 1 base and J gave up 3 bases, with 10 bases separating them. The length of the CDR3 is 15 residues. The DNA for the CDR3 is TGTGCCAGCAGTGAAGGCAGGGCTCCCAATCAGCCCCAGCATTTT. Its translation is CASSEGRAPNQPQHF.

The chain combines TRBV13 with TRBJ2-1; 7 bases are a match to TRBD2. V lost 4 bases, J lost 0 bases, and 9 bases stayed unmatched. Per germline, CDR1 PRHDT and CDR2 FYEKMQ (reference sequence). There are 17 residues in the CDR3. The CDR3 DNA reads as TGTGCCAGCAGCTCGTCCCGCGGGGGAGGCTCCTACAATGAGCAGTTCTTC. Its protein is CASSSSRGGGSYNEQFF.

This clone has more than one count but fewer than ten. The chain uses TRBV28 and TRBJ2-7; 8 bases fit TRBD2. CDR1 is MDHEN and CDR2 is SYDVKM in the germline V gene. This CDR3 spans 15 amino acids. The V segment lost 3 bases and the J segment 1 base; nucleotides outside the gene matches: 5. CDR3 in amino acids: CASSFSASGSYEQYF. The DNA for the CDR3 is TGTGCCAGCAGTTTTTCGGCTAGCGGGTCCTACGAGCAGTACTTC.

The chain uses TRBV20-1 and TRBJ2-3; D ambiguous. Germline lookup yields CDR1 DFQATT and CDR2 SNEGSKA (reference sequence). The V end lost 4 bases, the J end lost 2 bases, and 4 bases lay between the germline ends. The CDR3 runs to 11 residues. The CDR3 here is CSATSTDTQYF. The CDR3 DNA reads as TGCAGTGCTACCTCCACAGATACGCAGTATTTT.

This CDR3 is CASSVLAGSYNEQFF. CDR3 in DNA: TGCGCCAGCAGTGTGCTAGCGGGGTCCTACAATGAGCAGTTCTTC. The V gene is TRBV10-1, the J gene TRBJ2-1; 9 nucleotides agree with TRBD2. V shed 4 bases, J shed 1 base, and the junction held 2 bases outside the gene matches. This CDR3 is 15 amino acids long. Germline V gene sequence: CDR1 WNHNN, CDR2 SYGVQD (reference sequence).

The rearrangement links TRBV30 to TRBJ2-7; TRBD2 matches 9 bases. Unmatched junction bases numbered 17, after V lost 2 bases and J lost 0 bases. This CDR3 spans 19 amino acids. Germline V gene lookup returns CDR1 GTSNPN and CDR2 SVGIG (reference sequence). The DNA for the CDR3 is TGTGCCTGGAGTACCCCGGGCCCCTCAGCGGGGGGAAGCTCCTACGAGCAGTACTTC. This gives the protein CAWSTPGPSAGGSSYEQYF.

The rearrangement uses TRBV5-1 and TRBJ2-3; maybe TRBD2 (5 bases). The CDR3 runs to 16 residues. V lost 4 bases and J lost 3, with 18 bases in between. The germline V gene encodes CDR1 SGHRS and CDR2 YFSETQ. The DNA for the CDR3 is TGCGCCAGCAGCCCCCGAGGGCGGTCGGGTACAGATACGCAGTATTTT. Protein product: CASSPRGRSGTDTQYF.

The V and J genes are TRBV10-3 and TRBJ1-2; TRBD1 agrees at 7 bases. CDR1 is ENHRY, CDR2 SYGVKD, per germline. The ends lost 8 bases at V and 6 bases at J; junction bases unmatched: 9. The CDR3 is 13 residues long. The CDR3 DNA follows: TGTGCCATCGGGGGAACAGGGGCCGATGGCTACACCTTC. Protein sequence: CAIGGTGADGYTF.

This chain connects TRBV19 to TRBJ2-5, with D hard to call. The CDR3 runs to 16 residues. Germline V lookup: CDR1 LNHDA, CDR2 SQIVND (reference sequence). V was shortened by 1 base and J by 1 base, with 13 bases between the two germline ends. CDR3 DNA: TGTGCCAGTAGTATAGGTTCGGCCAGGATCCAAGAGACCCAGTACTTC. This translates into CASSIGSARIQETQYF.

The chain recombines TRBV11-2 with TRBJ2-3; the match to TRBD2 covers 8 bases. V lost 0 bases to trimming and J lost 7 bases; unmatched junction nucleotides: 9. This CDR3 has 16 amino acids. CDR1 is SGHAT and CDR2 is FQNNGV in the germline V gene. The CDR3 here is CASSLDTAGGSHTQYF. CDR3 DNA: TGTGCCAGCAGCTTAGATACTGCGGGGGGTTCTCATACGCAGTATTTT.

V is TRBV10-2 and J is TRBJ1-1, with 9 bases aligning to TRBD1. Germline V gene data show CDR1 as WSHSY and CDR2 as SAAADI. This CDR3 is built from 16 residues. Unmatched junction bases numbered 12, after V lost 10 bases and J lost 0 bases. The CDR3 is CATFPGQGGMNTEAFF. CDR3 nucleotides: TGCGCCACCTTCCCGGGACAGGGAGGAATGAACACTGAAGCTTTCTTT.

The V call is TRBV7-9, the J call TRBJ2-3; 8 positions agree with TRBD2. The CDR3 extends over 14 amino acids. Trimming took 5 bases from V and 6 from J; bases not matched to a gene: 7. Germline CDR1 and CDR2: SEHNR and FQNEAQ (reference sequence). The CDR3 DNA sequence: TGTGCCAGCAGCGCCAGCGGGAGACCCGATACGCAGTATTTT. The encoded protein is CASSASGRPDTQYF. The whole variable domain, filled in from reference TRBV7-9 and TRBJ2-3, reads DTGVSQNPRHKITKRGQNVTFRCDPISEHNRLYWYRQTLGQGPEFLTYFQNEAQLEKSRLLSDRFSAERPKGSFSTLEIQRTEQGDSAMYLCASSASGRPDTQYFGPGTRLTVL.

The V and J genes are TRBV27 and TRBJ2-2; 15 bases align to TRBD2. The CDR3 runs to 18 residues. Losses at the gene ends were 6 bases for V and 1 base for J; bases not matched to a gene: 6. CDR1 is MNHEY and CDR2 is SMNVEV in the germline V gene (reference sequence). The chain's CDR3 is CASSRGLAGGGNTGELFF. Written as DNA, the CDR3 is TGTGCCAGCAGCCGTGGACTAGCGGGAGGGGGGAACACCGGGGAGCTGTTTTTT.

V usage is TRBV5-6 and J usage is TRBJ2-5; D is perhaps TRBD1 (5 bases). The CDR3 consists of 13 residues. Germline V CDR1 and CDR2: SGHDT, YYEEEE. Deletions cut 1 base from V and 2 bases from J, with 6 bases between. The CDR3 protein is CASSLYRQETQYF. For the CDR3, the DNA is TGTGCCAGCAGCTTGTACAGGCAAGAGACCCAGTACTTC.

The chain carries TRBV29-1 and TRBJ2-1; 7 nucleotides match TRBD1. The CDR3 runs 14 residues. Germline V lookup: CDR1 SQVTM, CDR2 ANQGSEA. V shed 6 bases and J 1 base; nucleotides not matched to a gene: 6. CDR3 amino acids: CSVTGTASYNEQFF. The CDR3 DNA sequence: TGCAGCGTCACCGGGACAGCGTCCTACAATGAGCAGTTCTTC.

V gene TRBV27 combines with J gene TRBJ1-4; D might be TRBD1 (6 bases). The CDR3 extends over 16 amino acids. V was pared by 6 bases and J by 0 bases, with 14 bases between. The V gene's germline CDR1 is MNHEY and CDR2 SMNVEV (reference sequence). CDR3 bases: TGTGCCAGCAGAGCACAGGGAGCGGCAACTAATGAAAAACTGTTTTTT. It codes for CASRAQGAATNEKLFF.

The CDR3 is CASSSGQSYEQYF. Written as DNA, the CDR3 is TGTGCCAGCAGTTCGGGACAGTCCTACGAGCAGTACTTC. This chain uses TRBV6-1 with TRBJ2-7, with 7 bases aligning to TRBD1. The CDR3 is 13 residues long. With V trimmed by 5 bases and J by 1 base, 2 bases remained unmatched. Per the germline V gene, CDR1 is MNHNS and CDR2 is SASEGT.

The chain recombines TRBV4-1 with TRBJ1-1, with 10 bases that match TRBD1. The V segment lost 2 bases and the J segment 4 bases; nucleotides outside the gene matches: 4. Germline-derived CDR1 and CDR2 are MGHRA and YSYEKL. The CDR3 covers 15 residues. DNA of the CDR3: TGCGCCAGCAGCCAAAGAAGGACAGGGGGCACTGAAGCTTTCTTT. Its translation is CASSQRRTGGTEAFF.

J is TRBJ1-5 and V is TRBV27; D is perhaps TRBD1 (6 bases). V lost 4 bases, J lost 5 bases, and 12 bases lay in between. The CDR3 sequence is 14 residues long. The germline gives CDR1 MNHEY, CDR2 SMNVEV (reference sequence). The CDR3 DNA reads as TGTGCCAGCAGTTCACAGGGTTTTGATCAGCCCCAGCATTTT. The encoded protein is CASSSQGFDQPQHF.

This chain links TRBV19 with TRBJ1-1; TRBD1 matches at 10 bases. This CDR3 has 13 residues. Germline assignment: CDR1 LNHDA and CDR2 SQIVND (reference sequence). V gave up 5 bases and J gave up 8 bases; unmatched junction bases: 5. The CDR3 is CASSARDRGEAFF. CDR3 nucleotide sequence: TGTGCCAGTAGTGCCCGGGACAGGGGAGAAGCTTTCTTT. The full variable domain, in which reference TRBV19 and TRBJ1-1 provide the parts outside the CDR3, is DGGITQSPKYLFRKEGQNVTLSCEQNLNHDAMYWYRQDPGQGLRLIYYSQIVNDFQKGDIAEGYSVSREKKESFPLTVTSAQKNPTAFYLCASSARDRGEAFFGQGTRLTVV.